The entry below gives a single T cell receptor beta chain sequence along with its context. Sequencing of TCR beta was performed on blood CD8+ and CD4+ T cells. The patients with Susac syndrome satisfied recently defined diagnostic criteria for either definite or probable disease. RNA totalling about 0.45 to 1 ug underwent reverse transcription with random hexamers. The CDR3 of TCR beta was amplified by immunoSEQ multiplex PCR across 54 Vbeta and 13 Jbeta. TCRdb re-derived calls from the immunoSEQ multiplex PCR reads in MiXCR, one entry per CDR3 protein. The sample lists under 200,000 distinct CDR3 sequences, around 90% seen once, with about 0.09% in the top ten. The data are from a study of CD8 T cells in Susac syndrome. Germline CDR1 is DFQATT and CDR2 is SNEGSKA (reference sequence). The CDR3 covers 14 residues. Between the trimmed V and J ends, which lost 6 bases and 0 bases, there was a span of 11 bases.

Sample: CD4+ T cells from PBMCs. The sequence came from a human donor with Susac syndrome. The chain links TRBV20-1 to TRBJ1-4, with a weak D call TRBD1 (5 bases). The CDR3 loop is CSASPTATNEKLFF. CDR3 nucleotide sequence: TGCAGTGCGAGCCCGACAGCAACTAATGAAAAACTGTTTTTT.